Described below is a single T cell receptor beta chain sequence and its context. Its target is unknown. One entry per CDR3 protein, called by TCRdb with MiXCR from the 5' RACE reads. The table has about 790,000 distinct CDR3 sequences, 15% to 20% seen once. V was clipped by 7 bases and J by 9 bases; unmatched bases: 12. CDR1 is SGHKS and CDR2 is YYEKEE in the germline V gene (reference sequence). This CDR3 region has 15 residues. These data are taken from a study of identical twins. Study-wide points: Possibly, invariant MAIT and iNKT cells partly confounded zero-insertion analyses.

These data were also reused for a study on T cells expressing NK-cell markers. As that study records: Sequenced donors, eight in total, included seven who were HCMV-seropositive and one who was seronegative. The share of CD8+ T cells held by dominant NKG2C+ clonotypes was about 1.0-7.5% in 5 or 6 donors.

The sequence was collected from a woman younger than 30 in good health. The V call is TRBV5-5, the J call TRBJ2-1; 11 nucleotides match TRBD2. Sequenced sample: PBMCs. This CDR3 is CASDKLAGVGSEQFF. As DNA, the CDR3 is TGTGCCAGCGACAAACTAGCGGGGGTGGGAAGTGAGCAGTTCTTC.